These 21 T cell receptor beta chains were all obtained from the same sample, sequenced in a study of CD8+ T cells in alopecia areata. Sequencing used cDNA as its template, made by extracting RNA and reverse transcribing it. Measured with immunoSEQ multiplex PCR; TCRdb has only the in-frame clones, and not every one. The sample carries a few hundred thousand clones, 66% recorded once. Regarding treatment: oral pan-JAK inhibitor, 5-10 mg twice daily. Sequenced here: CD4+ T cells sorted from blood, sampled at approximately week 44, from a patient treated with tofacitinib. The receptors were gathered from a human donor with alopecia areata.

In this sample, this clone turned up once. This chain joins TRBV2 and TRBJ2-1; possible D gene TRBD2, 6 bases. Deletions cut 6 bases from V and 2 bases from J, with 11 bases between. The CDR3 spans 14 residues. CDR1 is SNHLY and CDR2 is FYNNEI in the germline V gene. The CDR3 sequence is CASSLAATYNEQFF. The DNA for the CDR3 is TGTGCCAGCAGCTTAGCGGCCACCTACAATGAGCAGTTCTTC.

This clone turned up a few times. The chain links TRBV29-1 to TRBJ1-1; D gene ambiguous. Deletions cut 4 bases from V and 0 bases from J, with 9 bases between. Germline CDR1 SQVTM, CDR2 ANQGSEA. There are 13 residues in the CDR3. CDR3 bases: TGCAGCGTTGTGACACTTATGAACACTGAAGCTTTCTTT. This sequence encodes CSVVTLMNTEAFF.

This rearrangement joins TRBV30 to TRBJ1-6; D gene ambiguous. The CDR3 has 14 amino acids. V lost 0 bases and J 5 bases, leaving 8 bases between the germline ends. Germline V gives CDR1 GTSNPN, CDR2 SVGIG (reference sequence). Here the CDR3 reads CAWSVDEHNSPLHF. CDR3 in DNA: TGTGCCTGGAGTGTAGATGAACATAATTCACCCCTCCACTTT.

The genes are TRBV4-1 and TRBJ1-5; the D is unclear. Trimming removed 3 bases from V and 4 bases from J, with 19 bases in between. Germline CDR1 MGHRA, CDR2 YSYEKL. CDR3 length: 17 amino acids. The CDR3 spells CASSQPPGLPENQPQHF. The CDR3, as DNA: TGCGCCAGCAGCCAGCCCCCGGGTTTACCCGAAAATCAGCCCCAGCATTTT.

The sample holds a few counts of this clone. The junction shows a germline mismatch at one end, possibly a read error. This chain joins TRBV29-1 and TRBJ1-1; D remains unclear. Germline V gene lookup returns CDR1 SQVTM and CDR2 ANQGSEA. This CDR3 is built from 8 residues. CDR3 coding DNA: TGCAGCGTTGAAGGTTTTCTCTTT. Encoded protein: CSVEGFLF.

This clone turned up a few times. This chain connects TRBV29-1 to TRBJ1-2, with unresolved D. V lost 3 bases and J 0 bases, leaving 5 bases between the germline ends. Germline loops: CDR1 SQVTM, CDR2 ANQGSEA. This CDR3 comprises 12 residues. CDR3 DNA: TGCAGCGTTGACGGTCCTAACTATGGCTACACCTTC. It encodes CSVDGPNYGYTF.

This chain links TRBV7-2 with TRBJ2-3, with a weak D call TRBD1 (5 bases). CDR3 length equals 14 residues. The germline V and J ends were trimmed by 2 bases and 2 bases, with 8 bases remaining between them. Germline CDR1 reads SGHTA; CDR2 reads FQGNSA. CDR3 amino acids: CASSLRGTTDTQYF. The CDR3, as DNA: TGTGCCAGCAGCTTAAGGGGCACCACAGATACGCAGTATTTT.

The chain uses TRBV7-8 and TRBJ1-1, with D unclear. Trimming took 2 bases from V and 1 from J, leaving 11 bases between them. CDR1 and CDR2 (germline): SGHVS, FQNEAQ. CDR3 length: 15 residues. DNA for the CDR3: TGTGCCAGCAGCTTAACACTCACAGAGAACACTGAAGCTTTCTTT. It specifies CASSLTLTENTEAFF.

This clone was seen a few times. V usage is TRBV7-3 and J usage is TRBJ1-2, with 8 bases identical to TRBD1. V shed 2 bases and J 7 bases; nucleotides not matched to a gene: 9. The CDR3 has 15 residues. Germline CDR1 reads SGHTA; CDR2 reads FQGTGA. The CDR3 DNA is TGTGCCAGCAGCTTAGATCCCGCCGGACAGGGTGGCTACACCTTC. It specifies CASSLDPAGQGGYTF.

V gene TRBV29-1 combines with J gene TRBJ1-2; unclear D gene. CDR1 and CDR2 from the germline V gene are SQVTM and ANQGSEA. This CDR3 has 13 residues. V lost 7 bases and J 2 bases, leaving 14 bases between the germline ends. The CDR3 bases are TGCAGCGCCGCCGAGGGTCCCAACTATGGCTACACCTTC. Translating gives CSAAEGPNYGYTF.

This clone was observed many times. The chain links TRBV7-3 to TRBJ1-2, with a tentative D call TRBD1 (5 bases). CDR1 and CDR2 (germline): SGHTA, FQGTGA. The CDR3 length is 13 residues. V lost 4 bases to trimming and J lost 8 bases, with 14 bases between them. The CDR3 loop is CASSSTPGQGYTF. The CDR3 region has the DNA TGTGCCAGCAGCTCTACCCCGGGGCAGGGCTACACCTTC.

This clone showed up just once. This sequence joins TRBV5-1 and TRBJ2-3; D unresolved. The CDR3 length is 13 residues. The ends were cut back, 1 base at V and 1 base at J, with 4 bases in the middle. CDR1 is SGHRS and CDR2 is YFSETQ in the germline V gene. CDR3 in DNA: TGCGCCAGCAGCTTGAGCGGCACAGATACGCAGTATTTT. Its protein is CASSLSGTDTQYF.

This chain connects TRBV6-5 to TRBJ2-7; TRBD2 matches at 10 bases. From germline, CDR1 is MNHEY and CDR2 SVGAGI. The CDR3 spans 15 residues. Trimming took 4 bases from V and 7 from J; bases not matched to a gene: 10. The CDR3 reads CASSSGAGGPGEQYF. CDR3 nucleotides: TGTGCCAGCAGTTCCGGAGCGGGGGGGCCGGGAGAGCAGTACTTC.

The chain's CDR3 is CAEGGAGYTF. DNA of the CDR3: TGTGCCGAGGGGGGTGCTGGCTACACCTTC. The chain employs TRBV2 and TRBJ1-2, with a possible D match to TRBD1 (6 bases). The CDR3 covers 10 residues. The ends were cut back, 11 bases at V and 7 bases at J, with 11 bases in the middle. CDR1 and CDR2 (germline): SNHLY, FYNNEI.

V is TRBV10-2 and J is TRBJ1-2; the D is unclear. The CDR3 extends over 12 amino acids. Germline-derived CDR1 and CDR2 are WSHSY and SAAADI. The V gene lost 0 bases and the J gene lost 4 bases, with 3 bases spanning the gap. The CDR3 is CASSESIYGYTF. The CDR3, as DNA: TGCGCCAGCAGTGAGTCAATCTATGGCTACACCTTC.

V gene TRBV14 combines with J gene TRBJ1-1; D unclear. The CDR3 covers 14 residues. The germline V gene encodes CDR1 SGHDN and CDR2 FVKESK. V was pared by 0 bases and J by 6 bases, with 11 bases between. The CDR3 here is CASSQDLGGAEAFF. The DNA for the CDR3 is TGTGCCAGCAGCCAAGACTTGGGAGGTGCTGAAGCTTTCTTT. The variable domain in full, completed from reference TRBV14 and TRBJ1-1, reads EAGVTQFPSHSVIEKGQTVTLRCDPISGHDNLYWYRRVMGKEIKFLLHFVKESKQDESGMPNNRFLAERTGGTYSTLKVQPAELEDSGVYFCASSQDLGGAEAFFGQGTRLTVV.

The chain is built from TRBV19 and TRBJ1-2, with D hard to call. Trimming cost V 0 bases and J 9 bases, with 11 bases left between them. CDR3 length: 13 residues. Germline CDR1 and CDR2: LNHDA and SQIVND (reference sequence). Here the CDR3 reads CASSIEPNRRYTF. The DNA for the CDR3 is TGTGCCAGTAGTATAGAGCCGAATCGACGCTACACCTTC.

This chain links TRBV2 with TRBJ2-4, with D hard to call. V was clipped by 5 bases and J by 13 bases, with 9 bases between them. This CDR3 region has 10 residues. Germline V gives CDR1 SNHLY, CDR2 FYNNEI. The CDR3 DNA reads as TGTGCCAGCAGTACCGGGCCACAGTACTTC. As protein: CASSTGPQYF.

The chain combines TRBV5-7 with TRBJ1-6, with D possibly matching TRBD1 (6 bases). TRBV5-7 is an ORF, with its function uncertain. CDR3 size: 16 residues. The V end lost 1 base, the J end lost 7 bases, and 15 bases lay between the germline ends. The CDR3 bases are TGTGCCAGCAGCTTGACGACAGGTTCGGGGAATTCACCCCTCCACTTT. Encoded protein: CASSLTTGSGNSPLHF.

The chain has TRBV2 and TRBJ2-2; TRBD1 might be the D (6 bases). This CDR3 has 14 amino acids. Germline loops: CDR1 SNHLY, CDR2 FYNNEI. The V end was cut by 10 bases, the J end by 2 bases, with 14 bases between. The CDR3 DNA reads TGTGCCATGCACGACAGGAGAAACACCGGGGAGCTGTTTTTT. Translated, it gives CAMHDRRNTGELFF.

This rearrangement joins TRBV4-3 to TRBJ1-5; possible D gene TRBD1, 5 bases. CDR1 and CDR2 from the germline V gene are LGHNA and YSLEER. V lost 0 bases to trimming and J lost 2 bases, with 8 bases between them. This CDR3 comprises 15 residues. The CDR3 loop reads CASSQDWGGNQPQHF. The CDR3 DNA reads TGCGCCAGCAGCCAAGATTGGGGGGGCAATCAGCCCCAGCATTTT.